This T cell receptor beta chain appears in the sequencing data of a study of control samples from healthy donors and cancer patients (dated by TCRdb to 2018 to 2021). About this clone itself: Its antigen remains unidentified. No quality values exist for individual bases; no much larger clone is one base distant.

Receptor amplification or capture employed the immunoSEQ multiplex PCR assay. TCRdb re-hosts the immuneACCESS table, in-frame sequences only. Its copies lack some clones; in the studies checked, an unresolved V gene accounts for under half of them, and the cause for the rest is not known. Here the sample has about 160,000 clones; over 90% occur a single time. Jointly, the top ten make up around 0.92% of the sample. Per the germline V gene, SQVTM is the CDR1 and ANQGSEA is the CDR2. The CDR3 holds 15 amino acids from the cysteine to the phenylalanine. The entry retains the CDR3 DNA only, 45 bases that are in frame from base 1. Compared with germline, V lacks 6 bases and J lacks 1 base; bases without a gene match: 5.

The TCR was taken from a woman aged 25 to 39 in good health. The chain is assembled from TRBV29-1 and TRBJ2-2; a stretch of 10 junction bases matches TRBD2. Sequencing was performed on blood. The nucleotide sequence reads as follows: TGCAGCGTCGGTCGACTAGCGGGGAACACCGGGGAGCTGTTTTTT. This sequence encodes CSVGRLAGNTGELFF.